These 31 T cell receptor beta chains share one sample of origin, sequenced in a study of molecular identifiers for immune sequencing clone quantification. TCRdb re-called the PCR reads through MiXCR, storing one row per CDR3 protein. The sample contains some 590,000 distinct CDR3 sequences, over 25% of which appear only once. The material sequenced was naive CD8+ T cells from blood, with Jurkat cell RNA spiked in. The subset is: FACS-sorted CD8+CD4-CCR7+CD45RA+ naive T cells. The receptors originated from a human donor in good health. Some libraries in this study had Jurkat cell RNA spiked in.

The table lists this clonotype with a few counts. The gene calls are TRBV27 and TRBJ2-1, with 14 bases aligning to TRBD2. With 5 bases clipped from V and 9 bases from J, the junction kept 6 bases outside the gene matches. CDR1 and CDR2 (germline): MNHEY, SMNVEV (reference sequence). The CDR3 is 15 residues long. The CDR3: CASSPGTSGSGEQFF. In DNA, the CDR3 is TGTGCCAGCAGTCCGGGGACTAGCGGGAGTGGTGAGCAGTTCTTC.

Comment on this clonotype: This may be a read error: a much more frequent sequence differs by one nucleotide. The V and J genes are TRBV27 and TRBJ2-7; 8 positions agree with TRBD1. The CDR3 runs 13 residues. The V segment lost 6 bases and the J segment 7 bases; nucleotides outside the gene matches: 8. Germline V gene lookup returns CDR1 MNHEY and CDR2 SMNVEV (reference sequence). CDR3 bases: TGTGCCAGCAGGTCTCAGGGGGCTGGAGAGCAGTACTTC. Translation: CASRSQGAGEQYF.

Ten or more counts support this clonotype. The chain recombines TRBV13 with TRBJ2-7; weak D call: TRBD2 (6 bases). CDR1 is PRHDT, CDR2 FYEKMQ, per germline (reference sequence). V was cut by 5 bases and J by 3 bases, with 14 bases left in between. The CDR3 has 14 amino acids. DNA of the CDR3: TGTGCCAGCAGCCCACCGGGTAGCGGCTACGAGCAGTACTTC. Its translation: CASSPPGSGYEQYF.

This clonotype was found a few times. The chain links TRBV5-4 to TRBJ2-1, with D perhaps TRBD2 (6 bases). CDR1 and CDR2 from the germline V gene are SGHNT and YYREEE (reference sequence). V shed 0 bases and J shed 9 bases, with 19 bases lying between them. The CDR3 is made up of 16 amino acids. CDR3 amino acids: CASSLALASVLSEQFF. The CDR3 bases are TGTGCCAGCAGCTTGGCCTTGGCTAGCGTACTCAGTGAGCAGTTCTTC.

This clonotype has just one count. One base away lies a much larger clone, so this may be a sequencing read error. The chain has TRBV19 and TRBJ2-2; 7 nucleotides match TRBD2. Trimming at V came to 6 bases and at J to 5 bases, leaving 9 bases not matched to a gene. Germline lookup yields CDR1 LNHDA and CDR2 SQIVND (reference sequence). This CDR3 contains 15 residues. The CDR3 sequence: CASRIGGRGTGELFF. CDR3 DNA sequence: TGTGCCAGTAGAATTGGCGGGAGAGGTACCGGGGAGCTGTTTTTT.

The sample holds many counts of this clonotype. The chain carries TRBV7-9 and TRBJ2-3; D remains unclear. Trimming cost V 2 bases and J 1 base, with 13 bases left between them. Germline lookup yields CDR1 SEHNR and CDR2 FQNEAQ (reference sequence). The CDR3 has 16 amino acids. CDR3 amino acids: CASSLWAIPGTDTQYF. For the CDR3, the DNA is TGTGCCAGCAGCTTATGGGCCATCCCAGGCACAGATACGCAGTATTTT.

This clonotype was seen repeatedly, ten times or more. V and J are TRBV7-2 and TRBJ2-1; the D call may be TRBD1 or TRBD2 (6 bases each). Per the germline V gene, CDR1 is SGHTA and CDR2 is FQGNSA. The CDR3 runs 15 residues. Trimming shortened V by 1 base and J by 5 bases, and 12 bases separated the two germline ends. The CDR3 protein is CASSLEGGINNEQFF. The DNA for the CDR3 is TGTGCCAGCAGCTTAGAGGGGGGAATCAACAATGAGCAGTTCTTC.

In regard to this clonotype: This may come from a read error, since a much larger clone is one base off. J is TRBJ2-6 and V is TRBV7-9, with a tentative D call TRBD1 (5 bases). The CDR3 is 15 residues long. CDR1 and CDR2 from the germline V gene are SEHNR and FQNEAQ (reference sequence). The CDR3 region is CASSPLSSGASVLTF. The CDR3 coding sequence is TGTGCCAGCAGCCCATTAAGCTCTGGGGCCAGCGTCCTGACTTTC.

To note about this clonotype: This may come from a read error, since a much larger clone is one base off. V is TRBV12-3 or TRBV12-4 and J is TRBJ2-3; TRBD1 matches at 7 bases. CDR3 length: 17 amino acids. The CDR3 sequence is CTSSRTPPDRGTDTQYF. CDR3 nucleotides: TGTACCAGCAGTCGAACCCCTCCTGACAGGGGCACAGATACGCAGTATTTT.

This clonotype occurred a few times. The CDR3 region is CASSFPSPLHF. The CDR3 DNA reads TGTGCCAGCAGTTTTCCATCACCCCTCCACTTT. This rearrangement joins TRBV6-2 or TRBV6-3 to TRBJ1-6; unclear D gene. CDR1 is MNHEY, CDR2 SVGEGT, per germline. The CDR3 contains 11 residues. The V gene lost 4 bases and the J gene lost 10 bases, with 5 bases spanning the gap.

This clonotype was counted at least ten times. This chain joins TRBV3-1 and TRBJ2-4; 9 bases are a match to TRBD2. Germline V gene data show CDR1 as LGHDT and CDR2 as YNNKEL (reference sequence). With V trimmed by 2 bases and J by 5 bases, 7 bases remained unmatched. This CDR3 contains 16 residues. CDR3 nucleotide sequence: TGTGCCAGCAGCCAATGGCGACTAGCGGCTGAAAACATTCAGTACTTC. It encodes CASSQWRLAAENIQYF.

This clonotype was seen ten or more times. CDR3: CSARTLVVTPTDTQYF. The DNA of the CDR3 is TGCAGTGCTCGCACCCTGGTGGTGACCCCGACAGATACGCAGTATTTT. The chain employs TRBV20-1 and TRBJ2-3; no clear D gene. Per germline, CDR1 DFQATT and CDR2 SNEGSKA (reference sequence). Trimming pared 5 bases from V and 3 bases from J, leaving 21 bases between. The CDR3 runs to 16 residues.

A note on this clonotype: A much bigger clone sits one base away, suggesting this may be a read error. This chain uses TRBV29-1 with TRBJ1-2, with D uncertain. This CDR3 is 13 amino acids long. The germline V gene encodes CDR1 SQVTM and CDR2 ANQGSEA. The CDR3 loop reads CSLRDINDCGYTF. The DNA of the CDR3 is TGCAGTCTTCGAGACATCAACGACTGTGGCTACACCTTC.

This clonotype occurred many times. The chain joins TRBV21-1 to TRBJ1-1. TRBV21-1 counts as a pseudogene. CDR3 length equals 12 residues. CDR3 in DNA: TGTGCCAGCAGCCAGTCGGACACTGAAGCTTTCTTT. This encodes CASSQSDTEAFF.

This clonotype was recorded at least ten times. This sequence joins TRBV7-2 and TRBJ2-1, with TRBD2 matching over 8 bases. V lost 5 bases and J lost 5; bases outside the gene matches: 14. Germline loops: CDR1 SGHTA, CDR2 FQGNSA. The CDR3 covers 17 residues. In DNA, the CDR3 is TGTGCCAGCAGCGCTGCGTTCAGGCGGGGGGAAAACAATGAGCAGTTCTTC. Translated, it gives CASSAAFRRGENNEQFF.

The gene calls are TRBV19 and TRBJ1-3, with unresolved D. Between the trimmed V and J ends, which lost 3 bases and 0 bases, there was a span of 9 bases. Germline V gene sequence: CDR1 LNHDA, CDR2 SQIVND (reference sequence). CDR3 size: 15 residues. CDR3 region: CASSIHMSSGNTIYF. The CDR3, as DNA: TGTGCCAGTAGTATCCACATGAGCTCTGGAAACACCATATATTTT. Together with reference TRBV19 and TRBJ1-3, the CDR3 gives the full variable domain: DGGITQSPKYLFRKEGQNVTLSCEQNLNHDAMYWYRQDPGQGLRLIYYSQIVNDFQKGDIAEGYSVSREKKESFPLTVTSAQKNPTAFYLCASSIHMSSGNTIYFGEGSWLTVV.

This clonotype was counted many times. The chain has TRBV20-1 and TRBJ2-7, with D unclear. Germline V gives CDR1 DFQATT, CDR2 SNEGSKA (reference sequence). V was shortened by 3 bases and J by 4 bases, with 10 bases between the two germline ends. The CDR3 runs 12 residues. The DNA for the CDR3 is TGCAGTGCTAGCTCCGTCGGTTACGAGCAGTACTTC. Translated, it gives CSASSVGYEQYF.

This clonotype has at least ten counts. This chain joins TRBV7-9 and TRBJ2-7, with 7 nucleotides matching TRBD2. CDR1 is SEHNR and CDR2 is FQNEAQ in the germline V gene (reference sequence). With 8 bases clipped from V and 2 bases from J, the junction kept 9 bases outside the gene matches. The CDR3 is 14 residues long. CDR3 DNA: TGTGCCAGCGGGGGTCTAGCGGCACCCTACGAGCAGTACTTC. Translating it yields CASGGLAAPYEQYF. The variable domain in full, completed from reference TRBV7-9 and TRBJ2-7, reads DTGVSQNPRHKITKRGQNVTFRCDPISEHNRLYWYRQTLGQGPEFLTYFQNEAQLEKSRLLSDRFSAERPKGSFSTLEIQRTEQGDSAMYLCASGGLAAPYEQYFGPGTRLTVT.

The chain combines TRBV2 with TRBJ2-7; TRBD1 aligns across 7 bases. V lost 9 bases, J lost 6 bases, and 8 bases stayed unmatched. CDR3 length: 12 residues. Germline CDR1 is SNHLY and CDR2 is FYNNEI. This CDR3 reads CARRDSGGEQYF. In DNA, the CDR3 is TGTGCCAGGAGGGACAGTGGGGGCGAGCAGTACTTC.

This clonotype was counted a single time. Given a much more abundant clone one base away, this may be a read error. The chain employs TRBV25-1 and TRBJ2-1, with D hard to call. Germline assignment: CDR1 MGHDK and CDR2 SYGVNS. Deletions cut 5 bases from V and 10 bases from J, with 9 bases between. The CDR3 is 11 amino acids. Here the CDR3 reads CASSSGKEQFF. CDR3 in DNA: TGTGCCAGCAGTAGTGGCAAAGAGCAGTTCTTC.

Note on this clonotype: A much larger clone differs from this one at a single base, so this may be a read error. The gene calls are TRBV4-1 and TRBJ1-1; the D is unclear. The CDR3 is 15 residues long. Germline loops: CDR1 MGHRA, CDR2 YSYEKL. The DNA for the CDR3 is TGCGCCAGCAGCCAAGATTACAGCATGAACGCTGAAGCTTTCTTT. It yields the protein CASSQDYSMNAEAFF.

The chain carries TRBV6-5 and TRBJ2-1; 8 bases are a match to TRBD1. Per germline, CDR1 MNHEY and CDR2 SVGAGI. The CDR3 runs 14 residues. V dropped 8 bases and J dropped 9; count of bases not matched to a gene: 12. Here the CDR3 DNA reads TGTGCCAGCGGCGGGGACAGGTTGCTTCGTGAGCAGTTCTTC. It yields the protein CASGGDRLLREQFF.

The chain joins TRBV19 to TRBJ2-7; TRBD1 is a possible D gene (5 bases). The CDR3 covers 13 residues. The germline CDR1 and CDR2 sequences are LNHDA and SQIVND (reference sequence). The germline V and J ends were trimmed by 5 bases and 2 bases, with 10 bases remaining between them. The CDR3 reads CASSGALTYEQYF. CDR3 sequence (DNA): TGTGCCAGTAGTGGGGCCCTCACCTACGAGCAGTACTTC.

In the case of this clonotype: A much more abundant neighbour one base away suggests this may be a read error. CDR3 sequence: CASGQDHSVDTQYF. Here the CDR3 DNA reads TGCGCCAGCGGCCAAGACCACTCGGTAGATACGCAGTATTTT. The rearrangement joins TRBV4-3 to TRBJ2-3; D is ambiguous. The CDR3 spans 14 residues. The germline gives CDR1 LGHNA, CDR2 YSLEER.

This sequence joins TRBV6-1 and TRBJ1-2; D unclear. From germline, CDR1 is MNHNS and CDR2 SASEGT. The CDR3 consists of 15 residues. Trimming took 2 bases from V and 4 from J, leaving 14 bases between them. As DNA, the CDR3 is TGTGCCAGCAGTGAACCGTGGGAACGGGTCTATGGCTACACCTTC. This sequence encodes CASSEPWERVYGYTF.

The V call is TRBV19, the J call TRBJ2-1; the match to TRBD2 covers 9 bases. CDR3 size: 14 residues. With 2 bases clipped from V and 8 bases from J, the junction kept 4 bases outside the gene matches. Germline V gene data show CDR1 as LNHDA and CDR2 as SQIVND (reference sequence). Here the CDR3 DNA reads TGTGCCAGTAGTATACAGCGGGAGGAGCATGAGCAGTTCTTC. Protein sequence: CASSIQREEHEQFF.

The chain employs TRBV12-3 or TRBV12-4 and TRBJ2-2; perhaps TRBD1 as D (5 bases). The CDR3 is 14 residues long. V lost 5 bases and J lost 3, with 10 bases in between. This chain's CDR3 is CASSIAGHTGELFF. In DNA, the CDR3 is TGTGCCAGCAGTATCGCAGGGCACACCGGGGAGCTGTTTTTT.

The chain is built from TRBV5-1 and TRBJ2-3; D may be TRBD2 (5 bases). Germline values: CDR1 SGHRS, CDR2 YFSETQ. The CDR3 has 16 residues. CDR3 coding DNA: TGCACCCACAGCCGGACTGACGCGAGGCTCACAGATACGCAGTATTTT. This encodes CTHSRTDARLTDTQYF. The full variable domain, its missing parts supplied by reference TRBV5-1 and TRBJ2-3, is KAGVTQTPRYLIKTRGQQVTLSCSPISGHRSVSWYQQTPGQGLQFLFEYFSETQRNKGNFPGRFSGRQFSNSRSEMNVSTLELGDSALYLCTHSRTDARLTDTQYFGPGTRLTVL.

With respect to this clonotype: A much larger clone sits a single nucleotide away, making a read error possible. The genes are TRBV29-1 and TRBJ1-4, with TRBD1 as a possible D gene (6 bases). The CDR3 runs to 13 residues. Germline values: CDR1 SQVTM, CDR2 ANQGSEA. CDR3 sequence: CGVLQGRADELFF. The DNA for the CDR3 is TGCGGCGTCCTACAGGGCAGGGCTGACGAACTGTTTTTT.

This chain links TRBV28 with TRBJ2-2, with 7 bases identical to TRBD2. J lost 6 bases, V lost 2 bases, and 3 bases had no gene match. Germline V gives CDR1 MDHEN, CDR2 SYDVKM. This CDR3 region has 14 residues. The CDR3 nucleotides read TGTGCCAGCAGTTTACGACTAGCCCCCGGGGAGCTGTTTTTT. As protein: CASSLRLAPGELFF.

This clonotype came up many times. This chain connects TRBV2 to TRBJ1-2; no firm D call. The length of the CDR3 is 12 residues. CDR1 SNHLY and CDR2 FYNNEI come from the germline V gene. Trimming pared 4 bases from V and 5 bases from J, leaving 8 bases between. The CDR3 bases are TGTGCCAGCAGTGTGGCCGAGTATGGCTACACCTTC. Amino acids: CASSVAEYGYTF.